Listed below are T cell receptor beta chains from one sample, sequenced in a study of somatic mutations in cytotoxic T cells in rheumatoid arthritis. Repertoires were generated with immunoSEQ multiplex PCR, while TCRdb's copy carries only in-frame clones and drops some. There are some 40,000 clones in the sample; 84% occur only once, and more than 2.5% lies in the top ten. Sequenced: CD8+ T cells sorted from blood. The origin of the receptors is a man aged 40-55 years in good health. CDR3s include the opening cysteine and the closing phenylalanine or tryptophan. A D gene is named only where the DNA matches it firmly. Some rows mark clone size as missing; the rest say once, few, many or name a class of expanded clone.

J gene: TRBJ1-2; clone size: -; D gene: TRBD1; V gene: TRBV11-2; CDR3 DNA: TGTGCCAGCAGCTTAGGAGGGACAGGGCGGAACTATGGCTACACCTTC; CDR3 protein: CASSLGGTGRNYGYTF
J gene: TRBJ2-3; clone size: -; D gene: TRBD2; V gene: TRBV19; CDR3 DNA: TGTGCCAGTAGTACGTTAGCGGGAGATACGCAGTATTTT; CDR3 protein: CASSTLAGDTQYF
J gene: TRBJ1-4; clone size: -; D gene: -; V gene: TRBV5-6; CDR3 DNA: TGTGCCAGCAGCATATTCGACAGGATCGTAGATGAAAAACTGTTTTTT; CDR3 protein: CASSIFDRIVDEKLFF
J gene: TRBJ2-7; clone size: -; D gene: -; V gene: TRBV30; CDR3 DNA: TGTGCCTGGAGTCTCGAGGACAGACCCTACGAGCAGTACTTC; CDR3 protein: CAWSLEDRPYEQYF
J gene: TRBJ2-5; clone size: -; D gene: -; V gene: TRBV19; CDR3 DNA: TGTGCCAGTAGTATAGGAGGGCAGGGGCAAGAGACCCAGTACTTC; CDR3 protein: CASSIGGQGQETQYF
J gene: TRBJ2-3; clone size: -; D gene: TRBD2; V gene: TRBV6-4; CDR3 DNA: TGTGCCAGCAGTGACGGGACTAGCAGCACAGATACGCAGTATTTT; CDR3 protein: CASSDGTSSTDTQYF
J gene: TRBJ1-1; clone size: -; D gene: -; V gene: TRBV28; CDR3 DNA: TGTGCCAGCAGTTTATCCTGGACACCGAACACTGAAGCTTTCTTT; CDR3 protein: CASSLSWTPNTEAFF
J gene: TRBJ2-7; clone size: -; D gene: -; V gene: TRBV14; CDR3 DNA: TGTGCCAGCAGCCCCCCCGCCTCCTACGAGCAGTACTTC; CDR3 protein: CASSPPASYEQYF
J gene: TRBJ2-7; clone size: few; D gene: TRBD2; V gene: TRBV6-6; CDR3 DNA: TGTGCCAGCAGTATGGGACTAGCGCGCTACGAGCAGTACTTC; CDR3 protein: CASSMGLARYEQYF
J gene: TRBJ1-1; clone size: -; D gene: TRBD1; V gene: TRBV28; CDR3 DNA: TGTGCCAGCAGCCCGACAGGGCTGGGAGGTGAAGCTTTCTTT; CDR3 protein: CASSPTGLGGEAFF
J gene: TRBJ2-3; clone size: -; D gene: -; V gene: TRBV7-9; CDR3 DNA: TGTGCCAGCATGCCGTTGGGGAGCACAGATACGCAGTATTTT; CDR3 protein: CASMPLGSTDTQYF
J gene: TRBJ2-1; clone size: -; D gene: -; V gene: TRBV6-6; CDR3 DNA: TGTGCCAGCAGTCCCCCAGGGAATGAGCAGTTCTTC; CDR3 protein: CASSPPGNEQFF
J gene: TRBJ2-7; clone size: -; D gene: -; V gene: TRBV19; CDR3 DNA: TGTGCCAGTAGTATGCTGTCGGGGACCACCTACGAGCAGTACTTC; CDR3 protein: CASSMLSGTTYEQYF
J gene: TRBJ2-6; clone size: -; D gene: -; V gene: TRBV29-1; CDR3 DNA: TGCAGCGCCTTAGGGACGGAGAGCTCTGGGGCCAACGTCCTGACTTTC; CDR3 protein: CSALGTESSGANVLTF
J gene: TRBJ2-7; clone size: once; D gene: -; V gene: TRBV9; CDR3 DNA: TGTGCCAGCAGCGTAAATGTGGCAGACTACGAGCAGTACTTC; CDR3 protein: CASSVNVADYEQYF
J gene: TRBJ2-3; clone size: -; D gene: -; V gene: TRBV4-1; CDR3 DNA: TGCGCCAGCAGCCAGGCAGGGTACACAGATACGCAGTATTTT; CDR3 protein: CASSQAGYTDTQYF
J gene: TRBJ2-3; clone size: -; D gene: -; V gene: TRBV13; CDR3 DNA: TGTGCCAGCAGCTTAGGGGGGACCACAGATACGCAGTATTTT; CDR3 protein: CASSLGGTTDTQYF
J gene: TRBJ2-1; clone size: -; D gene: -; V gene: TRBV27; CDR3 DNA: TGTGCCAGTGGGGTAGCGCGAGTCAACAATGAGCAGTTCTTC; CDR3 protein: CASGVARVNNEQFF
J gene: TRBJ1-5; clone size: -; D gene: TRBD1; V gene: TRBV27; CDR3 DNA: TGTGCCAGCAGTTTCCCCGGAGGGACAGGGCCGATGCCCCAGCATTTT; CDR3 protein: CASSFPGGTGPMPQHF
J gene: TRBJ2-7; clone size: -; D gene: -; V gene: TRBV15; CDR3 DNA: TGTGCCACCAGCACATCACGAAACTCCTACGAGCAGTACTTC; CDR3 protein: CATSTSRNSYEQYF
J gene: TRBJ2-7; clone size: once; D gene: TRBD2; V gene: TRBV4-1; CDR3 DNA: TGCGCCAGCAGCCAGGGAGGGGAGGCGTACGAGCAGTACTTC; CDR3 protein: CASSQGGEAYEQYF
J gene: TRBJ2-2; clone size: -; D gene: TRBD1; V gene: TRBV6-5; CDR3 DNA: TGTGCCAGCAGAGCCCGGGACAGGGTAGACGGGGAGCTGTTTTTT; CDR3 protein: CASRARDRVDGELFF
J gene: TRBJ1-5; clone size: -; D gene: -; V gene: TRBV4-1; CDR3 DNA: TGCGCCAGCAGCCAAGTTGACCAGGGGTTGAGCAATCAGCCCCAGCATTTT; CDR3 protein: CASSQVDQGLSNQPQHF
J gene: TRBJ2-2; clone size: -; D gene: TRBD1; V gene: TRBV27; CDR3 DNA: TGTGCCAGCAGTTTACGACAGGGAATGGTCGGGGAGCTGTTTTTT; CDR3 protein: CASSLRQGMVGELFF
J gene: TRBJ2-5; clone size: -; D gene: TRBD1; V gene: TRBV27; CDR3 DNA: TGTGCCAGCAGTGCGACAGGGGATGCAGAGACCCAGTACTTC; CDR3 protein: CASSATGDAETQYF
J gene: TRBJ2-1; clone size: once; D gene: TRBD2; V gene: TRBV6-4; CDR3 DNA: TGTGCCAGCAGTGAAACTAGCGGCTACAATGAGCAGTTCTTC; CDR3 protein: CASSETSGYNEQFF
J gene: TRBJ2-7; clone size: -; D gene: -; V gene: TRBV7-9; CDR3 DNA: TGTGCCAGCAGCTTAGGACACCAAGCCTACGAGCAGTACTTC; CDR3 protein: CASSLGHQAYEQYF
J gene: TRBJ2-3; clone size: -; D gene: -; V gene: TRBV10-2; CDR3 DNA: TGCGCCAGCAGTGAGGGCAGGGGAACAGATACGCAGTATTTT; CDR3 protein: CASSEGRGTDTQYF
J gene: TRBJ2-7; clone size: -; D gene: -; V gene: TRBV19; CDR3 DNA: TGTGCCAGTAGTATTTATCCCACCTACGAGCAGTACTTC; CDR3 protein: CASSIYPTYEQYF
J gene: TRBJ2-2; clone size: -; D gene: TRBD1; V gene: TRBV6-7; CDR3 DNA: TGTGCCAGCAGTTACCCAGACAGGGCCACCGGGGAGCTGTTTTTT; CDR3 protein: CASSYPDRATGELFF
J gene: TRBJ1-1; clone size: -; D gene: -; V gene: TRBV6-6; CDR3 DNA: TGTGCCACCTTGACAGGCATGAACACTGAAGCTTTCTTT; CDR3 protein: CATLTGMNTEAFF
J gene: TRBJ2-2; clone size: -; D gene: -; V gene: TRBV6-6; CDR3 DNA: TGTGCCAGCAGCCTATCCGGGATTGGTAACACCGGGGAGCTGTTTTTT; CDR3 protein: CASSLSGIGNTGELFF
J gene: TRBJ2-2; clone size: -; D gene: -; V gene: TRBV4-1; CDR3 DNA: TGCGCCAGCGCGGGGCCCGGGGTTGGCACCGGGGAGCTGTTTTTT; CDR3 protein: CASAGPGVGTGELFF
J gene: TRBJ2-3; clone size: -; D gene: TRBD2; V gene: TRBV5-6; CDR3 DNA: TGTGCCAGCAGCCTCTCGGCTAGCGGGAGCACAGATACGCAGTATTTT; CDR3 protein: CASSLSASGSTDTQYF
J gene: TRBJ2-7; clone size: few; D gene: -; V gene: TRBV27; CDR3 DNA: TGTACGAGCAGGGGCTCCTACGAGCAGTACTTC; CDR3 protein: CTSRGSYEQYF
J gene: TRBJ2-1; clone size: -; D gene: TRBD2; V gene: TRBV11-2; CDR3 DNA: TGTGCCAGCAGCATCGGACTAGCGGGAGCTGGATCCTACAATGAGCAGTTCTTC; CDR3 protein: CASSIGLAGAGSYNEQFF
J gene: TRBJ2-2; clone size: -; D gene: -; V gene: TRBV10-1; CDR3 DNA: TGCGCCAGCAATGGGGGAAACACCGGGGAGCTGTTTTTT; CDR3 protein: CASNGGNTGELFF
J gene: TRBJ2-7; clone size: -; D gene: TRBD1; V gene: TRBV2; CDR3 DNA: TGTGCCAGCAGTCCCCCGGGACAGGGGGTCTCCGAGCAGTACTTC; CDR3 protein: CASSPPGQGVSEQYF
J gene: TRBJ1-2; clone size: few; D gene: -; V gene: TRBV7-9; CDR3 DNA: TGTGCCAGCAGCCTCGGGACGGATTATGGCTACACCTTC; CDR3 protein: CASSLGTDYGYTF
J gene: TRBJ1-1; clone size: once; D gene: TRBD1; V gene: TRBV10-2; CDR3 DNA: TGCGCCAGCAGTAGACAGGGGATGAACACTGAAGCTTTCTTT; CDR3 protein: CASSRQGMNTEAFF
J gene: TRBJ1-1; clone size: few; D gene: -; V gene: TRBV7-6; CDR3 DNA: TGTGCCAGCAGCTTAGAGAGACAGGATAACACTGAAGCTTTCTTT; CDR3 protein: CASSLERQDNTEAFF
J gene: TRBJ2-1; clone size: -; D gene: -; V gene: TRBV19; CDR3 DNA: TGTGCCAGTAGTATGGTGTATGGGTCAAGGGAGTTCCACAATGAGCAGTTCTTC; CDR3 protein: CASSMVYGSREFHNEQFF